The entry below gives a single T cell receptor beta chain sequence along with its context. Its target is not known. This record comes from a study of T cell responses to AZD1222 COVID-19 vaccine. The V and J ends lost 1 base and 6 bases, in that order; junction bases with no gene match: 10. Per germline, CDR1 SGHTA and CDR2 FQGNSA. The CDR3 totals 17 residues. TCRdb's table, derived via immunoSEQ multiplex PCR, lists solely in-frame clones and lacks some. The sample consists of more than 150,000 clones, about nine tenths of them appearing once. Overall study findings and caveats: Just a handful of AZD1222 recipients were seropositive at baseline.

The material sequenced was peripheral blood, taken on day 0 of AZD1222 vaccination. The origin of this receptor is an adult in good health. V is TRBV7-2 and J is TRBJ2-1, with 9 bases lining up with TRBD2. CDR3 nucleotides: TGTGCCAGCAGCTTAGGGTTCTCGGGTAGCGGGAGCAATGAGCAGTTCTTC. Its protein is CASSLGFSGSGSNEQFF. Combining the CDR3 with reference TRBV7-2 and TRBJ2-1 gives the whole variable domain GAGVSQSPSNKVTEKGKDVELRCDPISGHTALYWYRQSLGQGLEFLIYFQGNSAPDKSGLPSDRFSAERTGGSVSTLTIQRTQQEDSAVYLCASSLGFSGSGSNEQFFGPGTRLTVL.